This T cell receptor beta chain was recorded in a study of T cell responses to AZD1222 COVID-19 vaccine (dated by TCRdb to the early 2020s). Study-wide context: TCR sequencing was performed for roughly 240 trial participants, of whom around 210 were given two doses of AZD1222 and around 26 were given two doses of MenACWY control vaccine. Trial participants were enrolled by age into subgroups of 18-55, 56-69 and 70-plus years, and around 140, 26 and 57 TCR-sequenced participants, respectively, were included in these subgroups. Study-wide findings and limitations: After two AZD1222 doses, spike-specific TCR breadth and depth were significantly higher than at day 0 and than in MenACWY recipients. Only five to seven AZD1222 recipients were SARS-CoV-2 seropositive at baseline, limiting conclusions about previously exposed vaccinees. Participants were mostly white British and included more females than males, and it was suggested by the authors that clonal diversity may have been underestimated. Reportedly, close to half of the unique spike-specific TCRs recognized epitopes lying outside the regions that are mutated in the B.1.351 and B.1.1.7 variants. Vaccine-associated CD4 TCRs spanned the whole spike protein, with dominant responses in regions 160-218 and 743-854. The 56-69-year group was small, and its depth increase did not reach significance, likely because of low power. Because no samples from the day 14 peak response were available, repertoires could be characterized only after the peak T cell response.

CDR1 and CDR2 (MDHEN, SYDVKM) derive from the germline V gene. For this chain, trimming is 5 bases at the V end and 2 bases at the J end, and the number of junction bases without a gene match is 13. Inclusive of the bounding cysteine and phenylalanine, the CDR3 is 18 residues long. Only the CDR3 DNA is retained, 54 bases long and in frame from the first base. This clone was detected only a few times. What antigen it recognizes has not been identified. No base-level quality is on record; no much larger clone is a single base apart. The CDR3 regions of human TCRbeta chains were subjected to immunosequencing. From the authors' description of their analysis: TCRs in the repertoires were compared against a reference library of SARS-CoV-2-specific TCRs that had been generated with the MIRA antigen-specificity platform. Breadth was defined as the fraction of unique TCRs that were SARS-CoV-2-associated, and depth was defined as the fraction of total T cells that were SARS-CoV-2-associated. Each spike-specific TCR was assigned to its reactive spike region and to a CD4 or CD8 class using the MIRA data. Log10-transformed breadth and depth values were compared by one-way ANOVA with Sidak's multiple comparisons tests. The table comes from immuneACCESS by way of TCRdb, which keeps in-frame sequences with V and J called. Part of the clones is missing from these tables; in studies checked, under half for an unresolved V gene and the rest for unknown reasons. D and trimming come from the DNA, and the V and J calls and clone size come from that table. The table for this sample lists about 49,000 clones; approximately 80% of them were counted only once. The top ten clonotypes cover 20% to 25% of the sample.

Interpreted using the paper, the time point label stands for: baseline before first vaccination. The sample's treatment or condition label, in plain terms: meningococcal conjugate vaccine given as trial control. Samples from vaccinated people were obtained from the UK trials COV001 and COV002, which included a single-blind randomized controlled phase 2/3 trial of AZD1222 (ChAdOx1 nCoV-19) in healthy adults. Trial participant PBMC samples were collected at day 0 and day 28 after the second dose for TCRbeta chain sequencing. This specimen consisted of peripheral blood, obtained on day 0 of MenACWY control vaccination. The V and J segments used are TRBV28 and TRBJ1-4; TRBD1 fits 8 bases in the junction. The sequence derives from an adult in good health. Read as DNA, the sequence is TGTGCCAGCAGTGCTGGGACAGGTCTTGGAACTACTAATGAAAAACTGTTTTTT. This sequence encodes CASSAGTGLGTTNEKLFF.